This record covers a single TCR beta chain. Germline V CDR1 and CDR2: SGHRS, YFSETQ. The ends lost 0 bases at V and 5 bases at J; junction bases unmatched: 7. CDR3 length equals 16 residues. Original methodology: Estimation of nucleated cell counts was performed using reference gene primer amplification. Data came from immunoSEQ multiplex PCR; TCRdb stores just in-frame clones and leaves some out. From that table come the V and J calls and clone size; the DNA was used to work out D and trimming. The sample lists under 50,000 clones, 77% occurring once. This entry comes from a study of blood T cell repertoires in COVID-19. As for the study in general: The samples span acute and convalescent COVID-19 from the United States, Italy and Spain. Sample material is recorded as cDNA or gDNA derived from T cells, B-cell-depleted T cells, or PBMCs.

The receptor comes from a human donor with active or convalescent COVID-19. The donor label of this sample is uncertain. The material sequenced was peripheral blood. The rearrangement uses TRBV5-1 and TRBJ1-4; 7 positions match TRBD1. The CDR3 sequence: CASSLALQGTNEKLFF. The CDR3, as DNA: TGCGCCAGCAGCTTGGCCCTACAGGGGACAAATGAAAAACTGTTTTTT.